These 26 T cell receptor beta chains came from one sample sequenced in a study of blood T cell repertoires in COVID-19. TCRdb's copy holds only in-frame clones and misses some; the assay was immunoSEQ multiplex PCR. The data hold 150,000 to 200,000 clones, with more than 75% observed a single time. The source material was peripheral blood. The source is a man aged 45 to 65 who had recovered from COVID-19.

This chain uses TRBV6-6 with TRBJ1-4, with D maybe TRBD1 (5 bases). CDR3 size: 16 residues. V was clipped by 2 bases and J by 4 bases, with 14 bases between them. From germline, CDR1 is MNHNY and CDR2 SVGAGI (reference sequence). The CDR3 region has the DNA TGTGCCAGCAGTTACCCCCCGGGCCAGGGTAATGAAAAACTGTTTTTT. This gives the protein CASSYPPGQGNEKLFF.

This sequence joins TRBV5-1 and TRBJ2-5, with 12 bases aligning to TRBD2. The CDR3 extends over 16 amino acids. J lost 2 bases, V lost 1 base, and 3 bases had no gene match. Germline CDR1 and CDR2: SGHRS and YFSETQ. The CDR3 region has the DNA TGCGCCAGCAGCTTGAGCCTAGCGGGAGGGCAAGAGACCCAGTACTTC. Its translation: CASSLSLAGGQETQYF.

The J gene is TRBJ1-6, the V gene TRBV9, with a tentative D call TRBD1 (6 bases). This CDR3 spans 14 amino acids. Germline CDR1 is SGDLS and CDR2 is YYNGEE. Trimming removed 3 bases at V and 9 bases at J, with 13 bases between. The CDR3 region has the DNA TGTGCCAGCAGCGCCAGACAGGAAGGTTCACCCCTCCACTTT. Translating it yields CASSARQEGSPLHF.

Only one count was recorded for this clone. The chain uses TRBV5-1 and TRBJ2-3; 13 nucleotides agree with TRBD2. The CDR3 totals 17 residues. With V trimmed by 4 bases and J by 4 bases, 9 bases remained unmatched. Germline assignment: CDR1 SGHRS and CDR2 YFSETQ. The CDR3 is CASSPSWTSGSPDTQYF. CDR3 sequence (DNA): TGCGCCAGCAGCCCCTCATGGACTAGCGGGAGCCCAGATACGCAGTATTTT.

The chain carries TRBV5-1 and TRBJ2-1; TRBD1 is a possible D gene (5 bases). This CDR3 comprises 17 residues. Germline CDR1 reads SGHRS; CDR2 reads YFSETQ. V lost 0 bases, J lost 0 bases, and 13 bases lay in between. The CDR3 region has the DNA TGCGCCAGCAGCTTGGGACCGACAGAGAGCTCCTACAATGAGCAGTTCTTC. Protein: CASSLGPTESSYNEQFF. The entire variable domain, with the rest obtained from reference TRBV5-1 and TRBJ2-1, is as follows: KAGVTQTPRYLIKTRGQQVTLSCSPISGHRSVSWYQQTPGQGLQFLFEYFSETQRNKGNFPGRFSGRQFSNSRSEMNVSTLELGDSALYLCASSLGPTESSYNEQFFGPGTRLTVL.

The V and J genes are TRBV7-2 and TRBJ1-5; tentative D call: TRBD1 (6 bases). This CDR3 has 16 amino acids. V was cut by 5 bases and J by 2 bases, with 16 bases left in between. Germline CDR1 reads SGHTA; CDR2 reads FQGNSA. The CDR3 protein is CASSRGGRSGNQPQHF. CDR3 bases: TGTGCCAGCAGCAGGGGGGGCCGGAGTGGCAATCAGCCCCAGCATTTT.

This sequence joins TRBV27 and TRBJ2-7; 7 nucleotides match TRBD1. The J segment lost 0 bases and the V segment lost 2 bases, leaving 7 bases of the junction unmatched. The germline CDR1 and CDR2 sequences are MNHEY and SMNVEV (reference sequence). The CDR3 consists of 16 residues. Written as DNA, the CDR3 is TGTGCCAGCAGTTTAAAAGGGGGCCCGAGCTCCTACGAGCAGTACTTC. Residues: CASSLKGGPSSYEQYF.

J is TRBJ1-4 and V is TRBV4-3; D unclear. Germline V gene lookup returns CDR1 LGHNA and CDR2 YSLEER. This CDR3 is 17 amino acids long. The germline V and J ends were trimmed by 4 bases and 4 bases, with 19 bases remaining between them. This CDR3 is CASSLSRVGLGNEKLFF. CDR3 nucleotides: TGCGCCAGCAGCCTCTCGAGGGTAGGGTTGGGTAATGAAAAACTGTTTTTT.

The chain joins TRBV6-2 or TRBV6-3 to TRBJ2-7, with D perhaps matching TRBD1 (5 bases). Trimming shortened V by 5 bases and J by 4 bases, and 9 bases separated the two germline ends. The CDR3 runs to 12 residues. Germline V CDR1 and CDR2: MNHEY, SVGEGT. CDR3 sequence: CASSAQGYEQYF. The CDR3 region has the DNA TGTGCCAGCAGTGCTCAGGGATACGAGCAGTACTTC.

The CDR3 coding sequence is TGTGCCAGCAGCTTGGATCAGGGGTACAATGAGCAGTTCTTC. It specifies CASSLDQGYNEQFF. This chain connects TRBV5-4 to TRBJ2-1; maybe TRBD1 (6 bases). Trimming removed 0 bases at V and 4 bases at J, with 8 bases between. The CDR3 runs to 14 residues. Germline lookup yields CDR1 SGHNT and CDR2 YYREEE (reference sequence).

V and J are TRBV29-1 and TRBJ2-5, with 11 positions matching TRBD1. The V segment lost 6 bases and the J segment 1 base; nucleotides outside the gene matches: 1. This CDR3 comprises 13 residues. Germline V gene sequence: CDR1 SQVTM, CDR2 ANQGSEA. This chain's CDR3 is CSVGQGGQETQYF. CDR3 DNA sequence: TGCAGCGTGGGACAGGGGGGCCAAGAGACCCAGTACTTC.

The chain links TRBV3-1 (or the pseudogene TRBV3-2) to TRBJ2-1, with a possible D match to TRBD2 (5 bases). The germline V and J ends were trimmed by 4 bases and 3 bases, with 13 bases remaining between them. CDR3 size: 15 residues. Germline CDR1 reads LGHDT; CDR2 reads YNNKEL (reference sequence). The CDR3 region has the DNA TGTGCCAGCAGCCCCCGGGGTCAAGTCTACAATGAGCAGTTCTTC. Translating gives CASSPRGQVYNEQFF.

The chain employs TRBV5-1 and TRBJ2-3; 10 nucleotides match TRBD2. This CDR3 is 16 amino acids long. V dropped 4 bases and J dropped 4; count of bases not matched to a gene: 9. The germline V gene encodes CDR1 SGHRS and CDR2 YFSETQ. The CDR3 DNA is TGCGCCAGCAGCCCTTACACTAGCGGGGTTGCAGATACGCAGTATTTT. As protein: CASSPYTSGVADTQYF.

With regard to this clone: The identical CDR3 is also encoded by other nucleotide sequences in the sample. The V gene is TRBV6-1, the J gene TRBJ1-5; weak D call: TRBD1 (6 bases). Deletions cut 0 bases from V and 0 bases from J, with 6 bases between. The CDR3 is 15 residues long. CDR1 is MNHNS and CDR2 is SASEGT in the germline V gene. CDR3 DNA: TGTGCCAGCAGTGAAGCAGGGGGTAGCAATCAGCCCCAGCATTTT. This sequence encodes CASSEAGGSNQPQHF.

The chain employs TRBV29-1 and TRBJ2-7; D call uncertain. The ends were cut back, 3 bases at V and 2 bases at J, with 14 bases in the middle. Germline-derived CDR1 and CDR2 are SQVTM and ANQGSEA. CDR3 length: 14 amino acids. CDR3 DNA sequence: TGCAGCGTTGATGGCTGGAACGGAGCCTACGAGCAGTACTTC. Its translation: CSVDGWNGAYEQYF.

The V and J genes are TRBV28 and TRBJ2-5, with D possibly matching TRBD2 (6 bases). There are 14 residues in the CDR3. The V gene's germline CDR1 is MDHEN and CDR2 SYDVKM. Trimming removed 2 bases from V and 5 bases from J, with 12 bases in between. In nucleotides, the CDR3 is TGTGCCAGCAGTTTACGGGGGTGGGCGGAGACCCAGTACTTC. Its translation: CASSLRGWAETQYF.

The rearrangement joins TRBV4-3 to TRBJ2-1; TRBD2 matches 8 bases. In germline, CDR1 is LGHNA, CDR2 YSLEER. This CDR3 spans 18 amino acids. Trimming at V came to 1 base and at J to 0 bases, leaving 8 bases not matched to a gene. CDR3 amino acids: CASSQGPSGSVSYNEQFF. DNA for the CDR3: TGCGCCAGCAGCCAAGGTCCTAGCGGGTCCGTCTCCTACAATGAGCAGTTCTTC.

The chain employs TRBV3-1 (or the pseudogene TRBV3-2) and TRBJ2-5; 8 bases line up with TRBD1. The CDR3 is made up of 14 amino acids. V trimming: 8 bases; J trimming: 5 bases; junction bases outside the gene matches: 10. The germline V gene has CDR1 LGHDT and CDR2 YNNKEL (reference sequence). In DNA form, the CDR3 reads TGTGCCAGCGAAATCAGGGGGCTCCGGGAGACCCAGTACTTC. Translation: CASEIRGLRETQYF.

This clone was seen only a few times. The V call is TRBV19, the J call TRBJ2-7, with D maybe TRBD1 (5 bases). The CDR3 extends over 14 amino acids. Germline CDR1 is LNHDA and CDR2 is SQIVND (reference sequence). Trimming shortened V by 2 bases and J by 6 bases, and 14 bases separated the two germline ends. DNA for the CDR3: TGTGCCAGTAGTATAAAGGCCCTTGGGGCCGAGCAGTACTTC. Translated: CASSIKALGAEQYF.

The rearrangement uses TRBV5-1 and TRBJ1-2; no clear D gene. Deletions cut 0 bases from V and 6 bases from J, with 15 bases between. Germline V gene sequence: CDR1 SGHRS, CDR2 YFSETQ. The CDR3 runs 15 residues. The CDR3 loop reads CASSLESGRDNGYTF. The CDR3 coding sequence is TGCGCCAGCAGCTTGGAGTCAGGCCGTGACAATGGCTACACCTTC.

V usage is TRBV10-3 and J usage is TRBJ2-7, with a possible D match to TRBD1 (6 bases). The CDR3 spans 14 residues. Germline V gene data show CDR1 as ENHRY and CDR2 as SYGVKD. V was shortened by 3 bases and J by 2 bases, with 11 bases between the two germline ends. The CDR3 spells CAISEPGAAYEQYF. CDR3 in DNA: TGTGCCATCAGTGAACCAGGGGCAGCCTACGAGCAGTACTTC.

The DNA for the CDR3 is TGTGCCAGCAGCAAGCGCCCGGGACAGGGATCTAAGACCCAGTACTTC. Amino acids: CASSKRPGQGSKTQYF. This chain joins TRBV5-6 and TRBJ2-5; 9 nucleotides match TRBD1. The CDR3 length is 16 residues. CDR1 is SGHDT, CDR2 YYEEEE, per germline. V lost 4 bases and J lost 6; bases outside the gene matches: 13.

The sample holds one count of this clone. The genes are TRBV18 and TRBJ2-3; 10 nucleotides line up with TRBD2. The V segment lost 6 bases and the J segment 5 bases; nucleotides outside the gene matches: 8. Germline V CDR1 and CDR2: KGHSH, LQKENI. This CDR3 has 15 residues. Written as DNA, the CDR3 is TGTGCCAGCTCGCACGAGGCTAGCGGGAGAGATACGCAGTATTTT. Protein: CASSHEASGRDTQYF.

V usage is TRBV10-3 and J usage is TRBJ2-3, with 10 nucleotides matching TRBD2. With V trimmed by 8 bases and J by 0 bases, 8 bases remained unmatched. Per germline, CDR1 ENHRY and CDR2 SYGVKD. The CDR3 has 16 amino acids. The CDR3: CAIAAGGVTSTDTQYF. CDR3 DNA sequence: TGTGCCATCGCAGCGGGGGGGGTAACTAGCACAGATACGCAGTATTTT.

The chain employs TRBV5-6 and TRBJ2-2; 8 bases map to TRBD1. Germline values: CDR1 SGHDT, CDR2 YYEEEE. The junction had 5 bases not matched to a gene; V was cut back by 0 bases and J by 4 bases. This CDR3 spans 16 amino acids. CDR3 in amino acids: CASSLGGQEITGELFF. In DNA, the CDR3 is TGTGCCAGCAGCTTGGGGGGACAGGAGATCACCGGGGAGCTGTTTTTT. The entire variable domain, with the rest obtained from reference TRBV5-6 and TRBJ2-2, is as follows: DAGVTQSPTHLIKTRGQQVTLRCSPKSGHDTVSWYQQALGQGPQFIFQYYEEEERQRGNFPDRFSGHQFPNYSSELNVNALLLGDSALYLCASSLGGQEITGELFFGEGSRLTVL.

This clone was seen only a few times. The J gene is TRBJ2-2, the V gene TRBV19; 13 bases fit TRBD2. The V gene end was trimmed by 7 bases and the J gene end by 5 bases; junction bases not matched to a gene: 10. Per the germline V gene, CDR1 is LNHDA and CDR2 is SQIVND (reference sequence). This CDR3 is built from 17 residues. The CDR3 sequence is CASNRGLAGNRTGELFF. The CDR3 region has the DNA TGTGCCAGTAATAGGGGACTAGCGGGAAATAGGACCGGGGAGCTGTTTTTT.